These 20 T cell receptor beta chains were sequenced from one sample in a study of blood T cells in healthy people across ages. It was with a sample-barcoded 5' primer and a J-beta primer mix that a second PCR of roughly 7 to 12 cycles was run. TCRdb analysed the 5' RACE reads with MiXCR anew, one entry per CDR3 protein. The table has around 1.5 million distinct CDR3 sequences, approximately 59% seen once. The sample comprised blood. The origin of the receptors is a man in his late teens or twenties in good health.

The V call is TRBV29-1, the J call TRBJ1-2; the match to TRBD1 covers 7 bases. CDR1 is SQVTM, CDR2 ANQGSEA, per germline. The V and J ends lost 6 bases and 5 bases, in that order; junction bases with no gene match: 3. This CDR3 has 11 residues. CDR3 sequence reads: CSVGDRYGYTF. The CDR3, as DNA: TGCAGCGTCGGGGACAGATATGGCTACACCTTC.

The chain combines TRBV27 with TRBJ1-2, with 7 nucleotides matching TRBD1. V shed 4 bases and J 6 bases; nucleotides not matched to a gene: 8. CDR1 MNHEY and CDR2 SMNVEV come from the germline V gene (reference sequence). This CDR3 spans 14 amino acids. CDR3 nucleotides: TGTGCCAGCAGTTCGCTCCAGGGGGTCCATGGCTACACCTTC. It specifies CASSSLQGVHGYTF.

The J gene is TRBJ1-2, the V gene TRBV4-1; the match to TRBD1 covers 7 bases. Germline CDR1 and CDR2: MGHRA and YSYEKL. This CDR3 has 14 amino acids. V gave up 1 base and J gave up 6 bases; unmatched junction bases: 5. CDR3 nucleotides: TGCGCCAGCAGCCAAGCAGACAGGGTGGATGGCTACACCTTC. Protein sequence: CASSQADRVDGYTF.

This sequence joins TRBV12-3 or TRBV12-4 and TRBJ2-7; D might be TRBD2 (5 bases). This CDR3 is 13 amino acids long. V was shortened by 8 bases and J by 3 bases, with 14 bases between the two germline ends. The CDR3 region has the DNA TGTGCCAGCGGCGGGCTAGCCCTCTACGAGCAGTACTTC. As protein: CASGGLALYEQYF.

This clonotype was found a few times. CDR3 amino acids: CASSQENRAPYEQYF. In nucleotides, the CDR3 is TGTGCCAGCAGCCAAGAGAACAGGGCCCCTTACGAGCAGTACTTC. The chain has TRBV14 and TRBJ2-7; D is possibly TRBD1 (6 bases). Germline V gene data show CDR1 as SGHDN and CDR2 as FVKESK. Trimming removed 0 bases from V and 4 bases from J, with 13 bases in between. This CDR3 region has 15 residues.

The chain employs TRBV20-1 and TRBJ2-1, with D tentatively TRBD1 (5 bases). This CDR3 region has 11 residues. V was clipped by 4 bases and J by 5 bases, with 6 bases between them. CDR1 and CDR2 (germline): DFQATT, SNEGSKA (reference sequence). CDR3 in amino acids: CSAIRDNEQFF. CDR3 sequence (DNA): TGCAGTGCTATCAGGGACAATGAGCAGTTCTTC.

V is TRBV4-3 and J is TRBJ1-5; D is unresolved. Germline loops: CDR1 LGHNA, CDR2 YSLEER. The CDR3 covers 18 residues. Trimming cost V 0 bases and J 0 bases, with 15 bases left between them. CDR3: CASSQERIGPYSNQPQHF. CDR3 bases: TGCGCCAGCAGCCAAGAGAGAATAGGACCGTATAGCAATCAGCCCCAGCATTTT.

The chain uses TRBV12-3 or TRBV12-4 and TRBJ2-3; 8 nucleotides line up with TRBD1. V dropped 6 bases and J dropped 2; count of bases not matched to a gene: 7. The CDR3 extends over 15 amino acids. CDR3 protein: CASRRTGGATDTQYF. CDR3 DNA sequence: TGTGCCAGCAGACGCACAGGGGGAGCCACAGATACGCAGTATTTT.

This sequence joins TRBV7-2 and TRBJ1-2; the D is unclear. The germline V gene has CDR1 SGHTA and CDR2 FQGNSA. The CDR3 loop spans 14 amino acids. Trimming stripped 0 bases from V and 9 bases from J, with 14 bases between. CDR3 DNA: TGTGCCAGCAGCTTAGCGGAGAAAAGGATCCGCTACACCTTC. Protein: CASSLAEKRIRYTF.

This chain links TRBV24-1 with TRBJ1-2, with D perhaps matching TRBD1 (5 bases). V lost 3 bases and J lost 4, with 11 bases in between. The CDR3 contains 14 residues. Germline V gene sequence: CDR1 KGHDR, CDR2 SFDVKD. CDR3 in DNA: TGTGCCACCAGTGATGCGACAGCGGGCTATGGCTACACCTTC. Its protein product is CATSDATAGYGYTF.

The V and J genes are TRBV29-1 and TRBJ2-1, with D perhaps matching TRBD2 (6 bases). CDR1 is SQVTM, CDR2 ANQGSEA, per germline. The ends were cut back, 1 base at V and 1 base at J, with 23 bases in the middle. This CDR3 is 19 amino acids long. Here the CDR3 reads CSVEAPFSAASDSYNEQFF. The CDR3 coding sequence is TGCAGCGTTGAAGCCCCTTTCAGCGCTGCTAGCGATTCCTACAATGAGCAGTTCTTC.

In this sample, this clonotype turned up a few times. V gene TRBV5-1 combines with J gene TRBJ1-1; D call uncertain. Trimming pared 0 bases from V and 1 base from J, leaving 13 bases between. The CDR3 is made up of 16 amino acids. Germline loops: CDR1 SGHRS, CDR2 YFSETQ. This CDR3 is CASSLAEGLRNTEAFF. DNA for the CDR3: TGCGCCAGCAGCTTGGCCGAGGGCTTGAGGAACACTGAAGCTTTCTTT.

The chain combines TRBV20-1 with TRBJ2-7, with D perhaps TRBD1 (5 bases). The CDR3 has 14 residues. The V end was cut by 5 bases, the J end by 0 bases, with 14 bases between. The germline gives CDR1 DFQATT, CDR2 SNEGSKA (reference sequence). The chain's CDR3 is CSASTTGISYEQYF. CDR3 sequence (DNA): TGCAGTGCTTCAACCACAGGTATCTCCTACGAGCAGTACTTC.

This clonotype was found a few times. V and J are TRBV12-3 or TRBV12-4 and TRBJ1-5; D is unclear. V was shortened by 3 bases and J by 1 base, with 10 bases between the two germline ends. The CDR3 extends over 15 amino acids. CDR3 amino acids: CASSLLQSSNQPQHF. CDR3 coding DNA: TGTGCCAGCAGTTTGTTGCAGAGCAGCAATCAGCCCCAGCATTTT.

This sequence joins TRBV2 and TRBJ2-3; TRBD1 matches 8 bases. The germline V gene has CDR1 SNHLY and CDR2 FYNNEI. The CDR3 runs to 18 residues. Trimming took 3 bases from V and 2 from J; bases not matched to a gene: 13. The CDR3 is CASSDVDRGSGNTDTQYF. CDR3 coding DNA: TGTGCCAGCAGTGACGTCGACAGGGGATCGGGGAACACAGATACGCAGTATTTT.

This chain connects TRBV25-1 to TRBJ2-4; TRBD2 agrees at 9 bases. The CDR3 sequence is 18 residues long. J gave up 0 bases and V 4 bases, and 10 bases lay outside the gene matches. Germline V lookup: CDR1 MGHDK, CDR2 SYGVNS. The CDR3: CASSGVNLAGIAKNIQYF. In nucleotides, the CDR3 is TGTGCCAGCAGTGGGGTTAATCTAGCGGGGATAGCCAAAAACATTCAGTACTTC.

The CDR3 spells CAIRRSGTSGKEQYF. CDR3 bases: TGTGCCATCAGAAGATCCGGGACTAGCGGGAAGGAGCAGTACTTC. The chain carries TRBV10-3 and TRBJ2-7; 13 bases are shared with TRBD2. J gave up 7 bases and V 6 bases, and 9 bases lay outside the gene matches. Germline CDR1 and CDR2: ENHRY and SYGVKD. There are 15 residues in the CDR3.

V gene TRBV10-3 combines with J gene TRBJ2-1; 11 nucleotides match TRBD2. Germline trimming cut 3 bases from V and 7 bases from J; bases unmatched to any gene: 8. CDR1 is ENHRY and CDR2 is SYGVKD in the germline V gene. This CDR3 comprises 16 residues. DNA of the CDR3: TGTGCCATCAGTGATATAGCGGGGGGGCTGGGTAATGAGCAGTTCTTC. Amino acid sequence: CAISDIAGGLGNEQFF.

This rearrangement joins TRBV4-1 to TRBJ1-4; D not resolved. Trimming shortened V by 8 bases and J by 4 bases, and 8 bases separated the two germline ends. The CDR3 has 12 amino acids. The germline gives CDR1 MGHRA, CDR2 YSYEKL. Here the CDR3 reads CASGRINEKLFF. The DNA for the CDR3 is TGCGCCAGCGGCAGGATTAATGAAAAACTGTTTTTT.

This clonotype was observed a handful of times. The chain recombines TRBV25-1 with TRBJ2-7; no clear D gene. Trimming shortened V by 6 bases and J by 0 bases, and 12 bases separated the two germline ends. The germline gives CDR1 MGHDK, CDR2 SYGVNS. The CDR3 totals 14 residues. The CDR3 bases are TGTGCCAGCAGCCAGACGGAAAGCTCCTACGAGCAGTACTTC. This encodes CASSQTESSYEQYF.